This T cell receptor (beta chain) was sequenced for a study of blood T cell repertoires in COVID-19. The wider study: Both acute and convalescent COVID-19 samples were obtained from the United States, Italy and Spain. From T cells, B-cell-depleted T cells, or PBMCs came the material, which was cDNA or gDNA.

Original processing methods: Quantification of nucleated cells was approximated via reference gene primer amplification. Measured with immunoSEQ multiplex PCR; TCRdb has only the in-frame clones, and not every one. V, J and clone size reflect that table, while D and trimming were determined from the DNA. The sample shows approximately 30,000 clones, 65% to 90% of them seen only once. The germline gives CDR1 MNHEY, CDR2 SVGEGT. V gave up 6 bases and J gave up 4 bases, with 15 bases separating them. The CDR3 runs to 14 residues. The rearrangement joins TRBV6-2 or TRBV6-3 to TRBJ1-1, with TRBD1 as a possible D gene (6 bases). The sequence was collected from a human donor in a cohort sampled during active COVID-19. Material: peripheral blood. In nucleotides, the CDR3 is TGTGCCAGCAGCGTTCTCAACAGGGCCACTGAAGCTTTCTTT. Its translation: CASSVLNRATEAFF.